This is a list of T cell receptor beta chains from one sample in a study of regulatory T cells in long-lasting Graves disease. A single record per CDR3 protein comes from TCRdb applying MiXCR to the multiplex PCR reads. The table records some 420,000 distinct CDR3 sequences, about 20% of them present only once. The specimen was peripheral blood mononuclear cells (PBMCs), collected when the disease was refractory, from a patient treated with antithyroid drugs. The receptors shown here come from a female donor with Graves disease. CDR3s include the opening cysteine and the closing phenylalanine or tryptophan. Fields, in order: J gene, V gene, D gene, clone size, CDR3 DNA, CDR3 protein. The D gene is left open where the match is weak. Part of the rows lack a size; the others show once, few, many or a class for expanded clones.

j_gene: TRBJ2-5
v_gene: TRBV7-9
d_gene: NA
abundance: NA
CDR3nt: TGTGCCAGCAGCTTAAGGCGCCCGATGGGAGAGACCCAGTACTTC
CDR3aa: CASSLRRPMGETQYF

j_gene: TRBJ2-7
v_gene: TRBV15
d_gene: NA
abundance: many
CDR3nt: TGTGCCACCAGCAGAGACATCTACGAGCAGTACTTC
CDR3aa: CATSRDIYEQYF

j_gene: TRBJ2-7
v_gene: TRBV9
d_gene: TRBD2
abundance: few
CDR3nt: TGTGCCAGCAGCGAGAGAGGGGAGGGGTTCTACGAGCAGTACTTC
CDR3aa: CASSERGEGFYEQYF

j_gene: TRBJ2-2
v_gene: TRBV7-2
d_gene: TRBD2
abundance: NA
CDR3nt: TGTGCCAGCAGCCGGGGAGCGACGGGGGGGCGCCGAACCGGGGAGCTGTTTTTT
CDR3aa: CASSRGATGGRRTGELFF

j_gene: TRBJ1-5
v_gene: TRBV28
d_gene: NA
abundance: many
CDR3nt: TGTGCCAGCAGTATCCCGGGATCGGGCGGTAGCAATCAGCCCCAGCATTTT
CDR3aa: CASSIPGSGGSNQPQHF

j_gene: TRBJ2-7
v_gene: TRBV6-5
d_gene: TRBD1
abundance: many
CDR3nt: TGTGCCAGCAGTTACTCGTGGGACAGGGGGTCCTACGAGCAGTACTTC
CDR3aa: CASSYSWDRGSYEQYF

j_gene: TRBJ1-3
v_gene: TRBV6-5
d_gene: NA
abundance: few
CDR3nt: TGTGCCAGCAGCTACACCCGCTCTGGAAACACCATATATTTT
CDR3aa: CASSYTRSGNTIYF

j_gene: TRBJ2-7
v_gene: TRBV6-5
d_gene: TRBD1
abundance: few
CDR3nt: TGTGCCAGCAGTTTCGACAGGGGGCGCCTCTACTTC
CDR3aa: CASSFDRGRLYF

j_gene: TRBJ2-2
v_gene: TRBV30
d_gene: NA
abundance: NA
CDR3nt: TGTGCCTGGAGTGTCGACAGACACACCGGGGAGCTGTTTTTT
CDR3aa: CAWSVDRHTGELFF

j_gene: TRBJ2-7
v_gene: TRBV6-2/TRBV6-3
d_gene: NA
abundance: NA
CDR3nt: TGTGCCAGCAGGGTCCGGGGCTACGAGCAGTACTTC
CDR3aa: CASRVRGYEQYF

j_gene: TRBJ1-2
v_gene: TRBV20-1
d_gene: NA
abundance: many
CDR3nt: TGCAGTGCTGTGTTAGAGAGCTATGGCTACACCTTC
CDR3aa: CSAVLESYGYTF

j_gene: TRBJ2-7
v_gene: TRBV7-9
d_gene: TRBD2
abundance: many
CDR3nt: TGTGCCAGCAGCTCGGGGGGGAGCTCCTACGAGCAGTACTTC
CDR3aa: CASSSGGSSYEQYF

j_gene: TRBJ2-7
v_gene: TRBV6-9
d_gene: NA
abundance: NA
CDR3nt: TGTGCCAGCAGTTACGAGTACTACGAGCAGTACTTC
CDR3aa: CASSYEYYEQYF

j_gene: TRBJ1-5
v_gene: TRBV20-1
d_gene: TRBD1
abundance: NA
CDR3nt: TGCAGTACGGACAGGGGGAAGTTAGGGGTGCCCCAGCATTTT
CDR3aa: CSTDRGKLGVPQHF

j_gene: TRBJ1-1
v_gene: TRBV5-5
d_gene: NA
abundance: few
CDR3nt: TGTGCCAGCAGCTTGGAGGTAGGGGCAGGGTTTGGGACTGAAGCTTTCTTT
CDR3aa: CASSLEVGAGFGTEAFF

j_gene: TRBJ1-2
v_gene: TRBV2
d_gene: TRBD1
abundance: few
CDR3nt: TGTGCCAGCAGTGGACAGGGGGCCGCGTCCTATGGCTACACCTTC
CDR3aa: CASSGQGAASYGYTF

j_gene: TRBJ1-5
v_gene: TRBV15
d_gene: NA
abundance: few
CDR3nt: TGTGCCACCAGCAGAGTTGGCAGCAATCAGCCCCAGCATTTT
CDR3aa: CATSRVGSNQPQHF

j_gene: TRBJ1-5
v_gene: TRBV5-1
d_gene: TRBD1
abundance: few
CDR3nt: TGCGCCAGCAGCTTGTACGGGACAGGCGCCGGGCAGCCCCAGCATTTT
CDR3aa: CASSLYGTGAGQPQHF

j_gene: TRBJ2-5
v_gene: TRBV7-6
d_gene: NA
abundance: few
CDR3nt: TGTGCCAGCAGCTTAAAGCTAGCCGAGGCGGAGACCCAGTACTTC
CDR3aa: CASSLKLAEAETQYF

j_gene: TRBJ1-2
v_gene: TRBV6-1
d_gene: NA
abundance: NA
CDR3nt: TGTGCCAGCCGCGGTTTGGACTATGGCTACACCTTC
CDR3aa: CASRGLDYGYTF

j_gene: TRBJ2-3
v_gene: TRBV5-1
d_gene: TRBD2
abundance: NA
CDR3nt: TGCGCCAGCAGCGCGGGACTAGCTGCCTCCACAGATACGCAGTATTTT
CDR3aa: CASSAGLAASTDTQYF

j_gene: TRBJ1-1
v_gene: TRBV30
d_gene: NA
abundance: NA
CDR3nt: TGTGCCTGGCTAATGAACACTGAAGCTTTCTTT
CDR3aa: CAWLMNTEAFF

j_gene: TRBJ2-5
v_gene: TRBV5-6
d_gene: NA
abundance: NA
CDR3nt: TGTGCCAGCAGCTTGGATGTTAGGCGTCCAGAGACCCAGTACTTC
CDR3aa: CASSLDVRRPETQYF